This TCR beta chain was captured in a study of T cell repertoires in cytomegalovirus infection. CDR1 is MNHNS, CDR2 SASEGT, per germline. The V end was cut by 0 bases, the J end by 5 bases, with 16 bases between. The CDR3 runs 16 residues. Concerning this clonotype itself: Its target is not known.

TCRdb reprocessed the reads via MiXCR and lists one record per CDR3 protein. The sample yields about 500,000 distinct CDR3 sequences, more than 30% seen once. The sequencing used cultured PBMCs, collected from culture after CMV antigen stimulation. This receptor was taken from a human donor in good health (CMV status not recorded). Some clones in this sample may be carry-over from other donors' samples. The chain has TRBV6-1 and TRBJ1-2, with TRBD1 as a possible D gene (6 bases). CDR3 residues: CASSEALVRGRYGYTF. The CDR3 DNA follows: TGTGCCAGCAGTGAAGCTCTAGTCAGGGGCCGTTATGGCTACACCTTC.